This is a list of T cell receptor beta chains from one sample in a study of cytomegalovirus exposure and HLA in healthy donors. The data were produced by immunoSEQ multiplex PCR, yet TCRdb's version contains in-frame clones alone and is incomplete. Seen here are about 160,000 clones, roughly nine tenths observed once, and the top ten hold more than 0.7%. The specimen was PBMCs. Source of these receptors: a woman aged 30 to 39 in good health and CMV-seronegative. Each CDR3 is given with its conserved first and last residue.

J: TRBJ2-7
V: TRBV7-3
CDR3: CASSLGTSGSEQYF

J: TRBJ2-7
V: TRBV4-1
CDR3: CASSQDPGLAPSSYEQYF

J: TRBJ1-1
V: TRBV7-6
CDR3: CASSLRGEGEAFF

J: TRBJ1-2
V: TRBV19
CDR3: CASSISGQPSGYTF

J: TRBJ2-7
V: TRBV25-1
CDR3: CASSAGEADEQYF

J: TRBJ1-4
V: TRBV6-6
CDR3: CASSYSQGDNEKLFF

J: TRBJ1-4
V: TRBV5-5
CDR3: CASSAGQVKKLFF

J: TRBJ1-5
V: TRBV6-1
CDR3: CASSGTRHRLNQPQHF

J: TRBJ2-7
V: TRBV7-9
CDR3: CASSPGQFYEQYF

J: .
V: TRBV6-1
CDR3: CASSEQGVLLNYDEQYF

J: TRBJ1-2
V: TRBV10-3
CDR3: CAISDRGLGGYTF

J: TRBJ1-3
V: TRBV9
CDR3: CASSPRISGNTIYF

J: TRBJ2-7
V: TRBV6-1
CDR3: CASSRTGGFYEQYF

J: TRBJ1-3
V: TRBV7-2
CDR3: CASSLVPPHPSSGNTIYF